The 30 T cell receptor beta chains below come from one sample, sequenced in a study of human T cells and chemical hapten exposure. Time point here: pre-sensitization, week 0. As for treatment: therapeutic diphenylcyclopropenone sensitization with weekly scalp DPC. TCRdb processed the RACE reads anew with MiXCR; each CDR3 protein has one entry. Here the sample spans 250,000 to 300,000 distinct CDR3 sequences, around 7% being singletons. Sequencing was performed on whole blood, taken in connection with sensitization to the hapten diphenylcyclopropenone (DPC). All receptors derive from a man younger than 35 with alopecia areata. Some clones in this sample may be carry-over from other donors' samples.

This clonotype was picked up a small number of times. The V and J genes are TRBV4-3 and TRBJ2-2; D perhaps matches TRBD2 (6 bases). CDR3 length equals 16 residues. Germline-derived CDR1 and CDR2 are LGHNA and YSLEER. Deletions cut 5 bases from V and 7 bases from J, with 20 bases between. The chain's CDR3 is CASSSLRRGSGGELFF. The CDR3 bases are TGCGCCAGCAGCTCCCTACGGCGGGGAAGTGGCGGGGAGCTGTTTTTT.

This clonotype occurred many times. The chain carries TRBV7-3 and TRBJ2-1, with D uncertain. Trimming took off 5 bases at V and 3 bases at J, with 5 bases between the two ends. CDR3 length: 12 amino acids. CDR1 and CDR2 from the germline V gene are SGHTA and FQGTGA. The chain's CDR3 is CASSPDYNEQFF. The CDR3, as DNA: TGTGCCAGCAGCCCGGACTACAATGAGCAGTTCTTC.

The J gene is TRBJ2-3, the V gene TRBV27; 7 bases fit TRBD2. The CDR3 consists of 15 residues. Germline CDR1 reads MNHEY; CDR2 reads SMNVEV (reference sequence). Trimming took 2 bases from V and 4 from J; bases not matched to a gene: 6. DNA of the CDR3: TGTGCCAGCAGTTTAATGGCGGGGGTTGCAGATACGCAGTATTTT. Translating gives CASSLMAGVADTQYF.

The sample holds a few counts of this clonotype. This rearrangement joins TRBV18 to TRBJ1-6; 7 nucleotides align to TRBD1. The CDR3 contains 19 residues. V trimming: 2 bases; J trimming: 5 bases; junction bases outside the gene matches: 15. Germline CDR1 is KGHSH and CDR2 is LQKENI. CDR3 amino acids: CASSPFGPTTGDNNSPLHF. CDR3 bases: TGTGCCAGCTCACCATTTGGACCGACAACAGGGGACAATAATTCACCCCTCCACTTT.

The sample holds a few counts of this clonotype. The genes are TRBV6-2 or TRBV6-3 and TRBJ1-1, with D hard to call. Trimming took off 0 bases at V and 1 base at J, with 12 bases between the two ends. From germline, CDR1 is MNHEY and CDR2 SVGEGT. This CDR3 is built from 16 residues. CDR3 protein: CASSYSRVEGNTEAFF. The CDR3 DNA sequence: TGTGCCAGCAGTTACTCGAGGGTTGAGGGGAACACTGAAGCTTTCTTT.

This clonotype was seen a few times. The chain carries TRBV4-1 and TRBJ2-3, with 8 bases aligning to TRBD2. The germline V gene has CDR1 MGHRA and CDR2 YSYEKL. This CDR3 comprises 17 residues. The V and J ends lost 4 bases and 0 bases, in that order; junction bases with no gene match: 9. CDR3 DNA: TGCGCCAGCAGCCCCCACTTACTAGCGGCTAGCACAGATACGCAGTATTTT. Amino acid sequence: CASSPHLLAASTDTQYF.

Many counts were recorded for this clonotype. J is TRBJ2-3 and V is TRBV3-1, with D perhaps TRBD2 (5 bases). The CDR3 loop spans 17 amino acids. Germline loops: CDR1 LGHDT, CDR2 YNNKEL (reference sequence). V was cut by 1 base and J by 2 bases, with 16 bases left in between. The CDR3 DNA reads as TGTGCCAGCAGCCAAGGGGTCTCGCGGAGGCTCACAGATACGCAGTATTTT. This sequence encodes CASSQGVSRRLTDTQYF.

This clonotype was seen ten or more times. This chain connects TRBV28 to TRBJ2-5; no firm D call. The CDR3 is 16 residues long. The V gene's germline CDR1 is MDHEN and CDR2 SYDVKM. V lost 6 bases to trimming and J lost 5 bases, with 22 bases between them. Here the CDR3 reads CASSPPRVLISETQYF. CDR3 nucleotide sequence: TGTGCCAGCAGCCCTCCTCGGGTATTGATATCGGAGACCCAGTACTTC.

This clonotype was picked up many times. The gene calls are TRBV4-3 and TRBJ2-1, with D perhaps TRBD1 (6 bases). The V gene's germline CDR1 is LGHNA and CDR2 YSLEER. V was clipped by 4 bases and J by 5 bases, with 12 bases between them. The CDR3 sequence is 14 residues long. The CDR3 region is CASSPTGTNNEQFF. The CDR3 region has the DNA TGCGCCAGCAGCCCGACAGGCACAAACAATGAGCAGTTCTTC.

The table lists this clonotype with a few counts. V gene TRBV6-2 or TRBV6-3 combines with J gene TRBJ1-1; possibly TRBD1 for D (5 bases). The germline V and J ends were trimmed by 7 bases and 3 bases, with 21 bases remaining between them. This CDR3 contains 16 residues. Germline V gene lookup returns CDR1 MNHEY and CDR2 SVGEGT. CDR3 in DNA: TGTGCCAGCACCTCATTCCGTGCAGGGACTTACACTGAAGCTTTCTTT. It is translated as CASTSFRAGTYTEAFF.

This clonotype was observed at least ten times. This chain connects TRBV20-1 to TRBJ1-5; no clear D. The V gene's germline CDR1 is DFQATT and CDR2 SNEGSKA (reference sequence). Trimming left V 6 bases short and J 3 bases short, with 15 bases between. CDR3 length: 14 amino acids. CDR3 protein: CSAPDSGDNQPQHF. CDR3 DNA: TGCAGTGCCCCCGATTCAGGCGACAATCAGCCCCAGCATTTT.

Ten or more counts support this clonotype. As DNA, the CDR3 is TGTGCCAGCAGCTTGAGAAGCCGGCTCTATGGCTACACCTTC. Amino acids: CASSLRSRLYGYTF. This chain joins TRBV5-6 and TRBJ1-2, with D uncertain. V lost 1 base and J 4 bases, leaving 11 bases between the germline ends. The CDR3 consists of 14 residues. From germline, CDR1 is SGHDT and CDR2 YYEEEE. The full variable domain, with the rest looked up from reference TRBV5-6 and TRBJ1-2, is DAGVTQSPTHLIKTRGQQVTLRCSPKSGHDTVSWYQQALGQGPQFIFQYYEEEERQRGNFPDRFSGHQFPNYSSELNVNALLLGDSALYLCASSLRSRLYGYTFGSGTRLTVV.

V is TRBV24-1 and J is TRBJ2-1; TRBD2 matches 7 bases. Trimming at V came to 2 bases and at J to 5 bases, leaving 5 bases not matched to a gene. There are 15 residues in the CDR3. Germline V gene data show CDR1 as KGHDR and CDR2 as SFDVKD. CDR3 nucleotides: TGTGCCACCAGTGATTGGGGGGGAATTAACAATGAGCAGTTCTTC. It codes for CATSDWGGINNEQFF.

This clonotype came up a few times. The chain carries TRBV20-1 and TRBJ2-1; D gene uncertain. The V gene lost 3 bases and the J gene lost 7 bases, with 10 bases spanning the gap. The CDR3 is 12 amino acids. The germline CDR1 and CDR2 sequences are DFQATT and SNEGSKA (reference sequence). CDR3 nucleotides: TGCAGTGCTAGGGTACTCAGAAATGAGCAGTTCTTC. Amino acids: CSARVLRNEQFF.

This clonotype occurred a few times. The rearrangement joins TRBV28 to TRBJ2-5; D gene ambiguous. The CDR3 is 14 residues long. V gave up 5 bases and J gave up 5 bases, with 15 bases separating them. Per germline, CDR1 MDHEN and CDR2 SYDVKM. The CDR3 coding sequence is TGTGCCAGCAGTCCCCCTGCGGCTCTGGAGACCCAGTACTTC. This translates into CASSPPAALETQYF.

The chain's CDR3 is CASSHLYGYTF. As DNA, the CDR3 is TGTGCCAGCAGTCATCTCTATGGCTACACCTTC. The chain couples TRBV6-5 to TRBJ1-2; D gene unclear. The CDR3 extends over 11 amino acids. The germline CDR1 and CDR2 sequences are MNHEY and SVGAGI. The germline V and J ends were trimmed by 5 bases and 4 bases, with 5 bases remaining between them.

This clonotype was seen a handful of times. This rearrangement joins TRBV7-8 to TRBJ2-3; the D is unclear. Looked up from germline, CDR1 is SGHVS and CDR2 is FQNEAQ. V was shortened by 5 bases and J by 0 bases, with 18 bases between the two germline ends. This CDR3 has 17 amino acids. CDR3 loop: CASSGHRPILSTDTQYF. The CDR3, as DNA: TGTGCCAGCAGCGGTCATCGACCCATTCTTAGCACAGATACGCAGTATTTT.

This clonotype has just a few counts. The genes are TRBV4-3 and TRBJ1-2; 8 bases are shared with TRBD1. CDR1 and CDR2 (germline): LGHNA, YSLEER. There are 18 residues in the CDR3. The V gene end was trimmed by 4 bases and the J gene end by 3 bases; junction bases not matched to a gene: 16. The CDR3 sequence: CASSRNHAATGEDYGYTF. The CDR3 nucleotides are TGCGCCAGCAGCCGAAACCACGCCGCGACAGGGGAGGACTATGGCTACACCTTC.

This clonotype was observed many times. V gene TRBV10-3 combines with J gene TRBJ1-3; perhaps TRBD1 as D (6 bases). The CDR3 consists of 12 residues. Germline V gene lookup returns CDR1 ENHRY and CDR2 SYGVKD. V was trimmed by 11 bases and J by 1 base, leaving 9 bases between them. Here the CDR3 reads CAARGSGNTIYF. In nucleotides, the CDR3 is TGTGCCGCCAGGGGTTCTGGAAACACCATATATTTT.

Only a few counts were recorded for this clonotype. DNA for the CDR3: TGTGCCAGTAGTATAGTTGGTGGAGCGGGGGCCATCACAGATACGCAGTATTTT. Protein sequence: CASSIVGGAGAITDTQYF. The chain is built from TRBV19 and TRBJ2-3; 8 bases fit TRBD2. CDR3 length equals 18 residues. Germline CDR1 and CDR2: LNHDA and SQIVND (reference sequence). J lost 2 bases, V lost 1 base, and 11 bases had no gene match.

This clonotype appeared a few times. The CDR3 reads CASSSGQISGNQPQHF. In DNA, the CDR3 is TGCGCCAGCAGCTCAGGACAAATCTCGGGCAATCAGCCCCAGCATTTT. This sequence joins TRBV5-1 and TRBJ1-5; weak D call: TRBD1 (5 bases). Trimming took off 3 bases at V and 2 bases at J, with 15 bases between the two ends. CDR1 SGHRS and CDR2 YFSETQ come from the germline V gene. This CDR3 has 16 amino acids.

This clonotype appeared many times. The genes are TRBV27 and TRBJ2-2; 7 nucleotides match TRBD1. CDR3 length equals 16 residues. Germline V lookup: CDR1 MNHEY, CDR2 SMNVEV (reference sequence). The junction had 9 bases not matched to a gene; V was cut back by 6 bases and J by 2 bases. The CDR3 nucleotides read TGTGCCAGCAGCCTACGACAGGGTGTTAACACCGGGGAGCTGTTTTTT. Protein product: CASSLRQGVNTGELFF.

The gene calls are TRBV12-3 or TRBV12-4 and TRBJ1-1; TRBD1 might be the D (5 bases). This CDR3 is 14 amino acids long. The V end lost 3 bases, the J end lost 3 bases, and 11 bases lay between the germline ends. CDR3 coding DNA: TGTGCCAGCAGTTTCCGGGACCGGTACACTGAAGCTTTCTTT. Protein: CASSFRDRYTEAFF.

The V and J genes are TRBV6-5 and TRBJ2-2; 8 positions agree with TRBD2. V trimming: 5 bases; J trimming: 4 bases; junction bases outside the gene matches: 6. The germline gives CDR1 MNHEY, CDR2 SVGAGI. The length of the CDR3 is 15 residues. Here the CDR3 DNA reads TGTGCCAGCAGTCCCGGGGGGGGCGGCACCGGGGAGCTGTTTTTT. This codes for CASSPGGGGTGELFF.

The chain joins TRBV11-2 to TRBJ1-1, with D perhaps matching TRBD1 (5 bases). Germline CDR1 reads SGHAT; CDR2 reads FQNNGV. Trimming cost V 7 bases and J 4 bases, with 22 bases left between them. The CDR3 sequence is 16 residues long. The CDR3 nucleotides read TGTGCCAGCAACGAGGGACGGCTCAGATCCGGCACTGAAGCTTTCTTT. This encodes CASNEGRLRSGTEAFF.

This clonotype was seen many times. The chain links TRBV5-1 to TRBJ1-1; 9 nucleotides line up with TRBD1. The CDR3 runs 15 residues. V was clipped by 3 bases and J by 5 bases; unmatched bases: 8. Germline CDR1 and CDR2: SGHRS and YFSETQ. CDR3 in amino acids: CASSSGQGPGTEAFF. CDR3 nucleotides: TGCGCCAGCAGCTCGGGACAGGGCCCGGGGACTGAAGCTTTCTTT. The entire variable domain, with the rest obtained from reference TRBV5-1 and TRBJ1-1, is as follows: KAGVTQTPRYLIKTRGQQVTLSCSPISGHRSVSWYQQTPGQGLQFLFEYFSETQRNKGNFPGRFSGRQFSNSRSEMNVSTLELGDSALYLCASSSGQGPGTEAFFGQGTRLTVV.

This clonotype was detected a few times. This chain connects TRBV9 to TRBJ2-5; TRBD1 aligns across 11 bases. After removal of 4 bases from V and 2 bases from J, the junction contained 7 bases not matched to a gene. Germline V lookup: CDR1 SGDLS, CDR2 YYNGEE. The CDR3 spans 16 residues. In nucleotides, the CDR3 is TGTGCCAGCAGCCCCATGGACAGGGGGCTTCAAGAGACCCAGTACTTC. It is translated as CASSPMDRGLQETQYF.

The CDR3 bases are TGTGCCAGCAGCTCTACAGGGGGCAGGGATCAGCCCCAGCATTTT. Residues: CASSSTGGRDQPQHF. This chain joins TRBV5-6 and TRBJ1-5; 9 bases line up with TRBD1. V was pared by 3 bases and J by 5 bases, with 6 bases of the junction left unmatched. This CDR3 spans 15 amino acids. The germline gives CDR1 SGHDT, CDR2 YYEEEE. The whole variable domain, remainder taken from reference TRBV5-6 and TRBJ1-5, is DAGVTQSPTHLIKTRGQQVTLRCSPKSGHDTVSWYQQALGQGPQFIFQYYEEEERQRGNFPDRFSGHQFPNYSSELNVNALLLGDSALYLCASSSTGGRDQPQHFGDGTRLSIL.

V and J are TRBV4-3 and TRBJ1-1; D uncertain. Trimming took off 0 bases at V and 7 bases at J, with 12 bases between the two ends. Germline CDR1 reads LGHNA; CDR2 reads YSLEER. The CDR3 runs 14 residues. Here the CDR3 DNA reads TGCGCCAGCAGCCAAGATCCAAGGACGGATGAAGCTTTCTTT. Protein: CASSQDPRTDEAFF.

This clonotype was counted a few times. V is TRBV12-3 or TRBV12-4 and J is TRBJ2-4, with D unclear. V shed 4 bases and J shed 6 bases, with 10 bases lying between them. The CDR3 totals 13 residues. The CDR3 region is CASSYTSPNIQYF. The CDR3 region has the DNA TGTGCCAGCAGTTATACCTCACCAAACATTCAGTACTTC.